This T cell receptor beta chain was profiled in a study of liver allograft versus peripheral blood T cells. Study in general: Transplanted livers held T cell receptor repertoires, and these were compared with repertoires in recipients' peripheral blood.

This clonotype ranks as medium-sized. Its target is unknown. Germline lookup yields CDR1 LNHNV and CDR2 YYDKDF (reference sequence). J lost 6 bases, V lost 2 bases, and 4 bases had no gene match. The CDR3 is 14 amino acids. TCRdb redid the calling of the reads with MiXCR, one entry per CDR3 protein. Here the sample spans some 4,000 distinct CDR3 sequences, about 16% being singletons. Study results and caveats: Repertoires of T cell receptors that resided inside liver allografts reportedly differed from those in peripheral blood.

This receptor was identified in a human patient who had a liver transplant. The T cells may partly be graft donor cells. The rearrangement uses TRBV15 and TRBJ2-1; 7 positions match TRBD1. The CDR3 DNA sequence: TGTGCCACCAGCAGATTGACAGGGAGCAATGAGCAGTTCTTC. Translation: CATSRLTGSNEQFF.